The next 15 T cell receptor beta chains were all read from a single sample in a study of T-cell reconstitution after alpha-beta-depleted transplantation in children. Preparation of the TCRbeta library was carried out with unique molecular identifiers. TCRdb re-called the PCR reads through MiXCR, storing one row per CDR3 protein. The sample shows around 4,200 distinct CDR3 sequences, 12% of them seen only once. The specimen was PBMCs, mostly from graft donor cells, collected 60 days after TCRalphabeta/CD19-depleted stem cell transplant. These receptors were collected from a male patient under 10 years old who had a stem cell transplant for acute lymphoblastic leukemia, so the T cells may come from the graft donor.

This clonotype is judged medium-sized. The CDR3 sequence is CSPHRGSYNEQFF. The CDR3 DNA sequence: TGCAGCCCCCACAGGGGCTCCTACAATGAGCAGTTCTTC. The chain couples TRBV20-1 to TRBJ2-1, with 7 positions matching TRBD1. This CDR3 contains 13 residues. In germline, CDR1 is DFQATT, CDR2 SNEGSKA (reference sequence).

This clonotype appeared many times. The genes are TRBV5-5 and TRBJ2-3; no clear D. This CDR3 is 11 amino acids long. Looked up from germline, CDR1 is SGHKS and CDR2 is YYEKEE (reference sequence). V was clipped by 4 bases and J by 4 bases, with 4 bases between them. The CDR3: CASSPSDTQYF. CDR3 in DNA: TGTGCCAGCAGCCCTTCAGATACGCAGTATTTT.

CDR3 coding DNA: TGTGGGGCCAGTGACCGGACAGGGAGCAATCAGCCCCAGCATTTT. Translated, it gives CGASDRTGSNQPQHF. The rearrangement links TRBV24-1 to TRBJ1-5; 8 nucleotides line up with TRBD1. The CDR3 length is 15 residues. Per the germline V gene, CDR1 is KGHDR and CDR2 is SFDVKD.

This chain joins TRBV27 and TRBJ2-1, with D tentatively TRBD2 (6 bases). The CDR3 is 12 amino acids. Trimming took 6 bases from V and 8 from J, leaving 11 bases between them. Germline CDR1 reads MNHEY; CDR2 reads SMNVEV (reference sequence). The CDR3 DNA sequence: TGTGCCAGCAGCTCCGCGGGGTATGAGCAGTTCTTC. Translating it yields CASSSAGYEQFF.

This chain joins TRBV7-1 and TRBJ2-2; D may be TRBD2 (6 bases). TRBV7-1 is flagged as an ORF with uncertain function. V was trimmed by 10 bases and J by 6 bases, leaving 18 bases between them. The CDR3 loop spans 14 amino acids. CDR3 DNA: TGTGCCATCGGCAGCGGGCCACTCTCCGGGGAGCTGTTTTTT. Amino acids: CAIGSGPLSGELFF.

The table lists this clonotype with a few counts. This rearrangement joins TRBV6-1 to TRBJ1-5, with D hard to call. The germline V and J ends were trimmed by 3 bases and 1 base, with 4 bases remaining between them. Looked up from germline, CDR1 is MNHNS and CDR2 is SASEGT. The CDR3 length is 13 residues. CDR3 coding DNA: TGTGCCAGCAGTGATAACAGCAATCAGCCCCAGCATTTT. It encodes CASSDNSNQPQHF.

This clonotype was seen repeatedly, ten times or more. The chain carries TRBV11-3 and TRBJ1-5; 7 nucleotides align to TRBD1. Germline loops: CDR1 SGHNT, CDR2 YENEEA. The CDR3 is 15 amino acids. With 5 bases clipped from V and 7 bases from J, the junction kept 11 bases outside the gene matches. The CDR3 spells CASSPQGTWGQPQHF. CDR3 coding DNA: TGTGCCAGCAGCCCACAGGGGACCTGGGGCCAGCCCCAGCATTTT. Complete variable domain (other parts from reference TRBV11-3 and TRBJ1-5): EAGVVQSPRYKIIEKKQPVAFWCNPISGHNTLYWYLQNLGQGPELLIRYENEEAVDDSQLPKDRFSAERLKGVDSTLKIQPAELGDSAVYLCASSPQGTWGQPQHFGDGTRLSIL.

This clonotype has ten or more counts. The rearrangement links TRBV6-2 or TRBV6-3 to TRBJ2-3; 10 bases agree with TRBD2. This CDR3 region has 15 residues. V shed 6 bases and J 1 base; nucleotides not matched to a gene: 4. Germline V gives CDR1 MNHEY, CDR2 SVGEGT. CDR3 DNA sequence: TGTGCCAGCAGCCCCGGGACTAGCGGCACAGATACGCAGTATTTT. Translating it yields CASSPGTSGTDTQYF.

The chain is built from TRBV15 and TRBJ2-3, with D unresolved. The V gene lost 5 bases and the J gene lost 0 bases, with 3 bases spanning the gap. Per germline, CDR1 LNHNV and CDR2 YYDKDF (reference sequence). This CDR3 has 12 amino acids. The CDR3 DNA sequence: TGTGCCACCAGCGGTAGCACAGATACGCAGTATTTT. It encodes CATSGSTDTQYF. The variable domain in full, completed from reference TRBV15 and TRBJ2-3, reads DAMVIQNPRYQVTQFGKPVTLSCSQTLNHNVMYWYQQKSSQAPKLLFHYYDKDFNNEADTPDNFQSRRPNTSFCFLDIRSPGLGDTAMYLCATSGSTDTQYFGPGTRLTVL.

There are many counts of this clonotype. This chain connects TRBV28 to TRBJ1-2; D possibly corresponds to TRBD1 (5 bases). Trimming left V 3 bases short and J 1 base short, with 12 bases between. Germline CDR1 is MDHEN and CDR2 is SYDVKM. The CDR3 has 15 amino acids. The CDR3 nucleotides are TGTGCCAGCAGTTTTTTGGGGGGGGGTAACTATGGCTACACCTTC. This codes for CASSFLGGGNYGYTF.

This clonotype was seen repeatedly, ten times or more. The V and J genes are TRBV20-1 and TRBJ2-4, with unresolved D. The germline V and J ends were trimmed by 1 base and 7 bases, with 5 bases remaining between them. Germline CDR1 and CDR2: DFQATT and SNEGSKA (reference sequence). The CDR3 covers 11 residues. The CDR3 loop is CSARVTNIQYF. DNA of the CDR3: TGCAGTGCTAGAGTTACCAACATTCAGTACTTC.

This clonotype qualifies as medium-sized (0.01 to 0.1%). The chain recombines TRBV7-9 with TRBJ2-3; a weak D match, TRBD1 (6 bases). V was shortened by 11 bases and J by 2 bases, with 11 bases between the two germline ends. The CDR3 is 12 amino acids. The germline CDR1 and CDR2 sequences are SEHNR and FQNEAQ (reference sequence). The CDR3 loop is CAPEGVTDTQYF. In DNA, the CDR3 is TGTGCCCCCGAGGGGGTCACAGATACGCAGTATTTT.

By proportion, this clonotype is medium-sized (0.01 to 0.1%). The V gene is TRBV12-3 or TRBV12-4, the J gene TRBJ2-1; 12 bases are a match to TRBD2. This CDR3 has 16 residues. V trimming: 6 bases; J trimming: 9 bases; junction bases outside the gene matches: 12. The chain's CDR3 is CASRAVLAGGQSEQFF. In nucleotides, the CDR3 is TGTGCCAGCAGGGCCGTCCTAGCGGGGGGGCAGAGTGAGCAGTTCTTC.

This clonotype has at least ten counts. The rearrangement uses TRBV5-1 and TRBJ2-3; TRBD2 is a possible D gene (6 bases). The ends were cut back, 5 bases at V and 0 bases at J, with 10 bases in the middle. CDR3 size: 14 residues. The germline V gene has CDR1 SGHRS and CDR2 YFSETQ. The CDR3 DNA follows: TGCGCCAGCAGGGGGGACTCTAGCACAGATACGCAGTATTTT. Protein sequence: CASRGDSSTDTQYF.

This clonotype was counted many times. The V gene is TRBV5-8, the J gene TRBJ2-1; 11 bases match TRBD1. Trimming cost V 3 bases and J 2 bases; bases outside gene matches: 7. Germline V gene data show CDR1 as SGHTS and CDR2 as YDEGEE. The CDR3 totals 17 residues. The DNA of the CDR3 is TGTGCCAGCAGCTGGTCCGGGACAGGGGGACCCTACAATGAGCAGTTCTTC. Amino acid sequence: CASSWSGTGGPYNEQFF.